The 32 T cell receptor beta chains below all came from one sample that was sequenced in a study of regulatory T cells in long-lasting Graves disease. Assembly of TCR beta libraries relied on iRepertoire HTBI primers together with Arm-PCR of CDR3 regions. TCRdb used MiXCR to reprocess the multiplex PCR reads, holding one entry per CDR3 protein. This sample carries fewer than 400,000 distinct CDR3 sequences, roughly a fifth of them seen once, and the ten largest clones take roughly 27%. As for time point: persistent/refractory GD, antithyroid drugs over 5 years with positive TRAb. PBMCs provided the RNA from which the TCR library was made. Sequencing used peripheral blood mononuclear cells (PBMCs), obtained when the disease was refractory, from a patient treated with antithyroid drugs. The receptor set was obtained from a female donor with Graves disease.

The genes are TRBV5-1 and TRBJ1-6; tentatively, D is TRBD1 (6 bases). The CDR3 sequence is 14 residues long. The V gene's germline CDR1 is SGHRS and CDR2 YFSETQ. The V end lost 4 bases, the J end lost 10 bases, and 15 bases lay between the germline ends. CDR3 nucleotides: TGCGCCAGCAGCCCCGAGGGGGGTCGCTCACCCCTCCACTTT. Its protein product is CASSPEGGRSPLHF.

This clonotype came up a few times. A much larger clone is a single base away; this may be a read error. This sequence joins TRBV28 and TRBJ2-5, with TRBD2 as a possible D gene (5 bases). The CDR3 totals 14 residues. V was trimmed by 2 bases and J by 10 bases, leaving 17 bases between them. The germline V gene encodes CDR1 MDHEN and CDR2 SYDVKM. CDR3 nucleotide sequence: TGTGCCAGCAGTTTAGGGTTCCGCGAAGGGAGCCAGTACTTC. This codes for CASSLGFREGSQYF. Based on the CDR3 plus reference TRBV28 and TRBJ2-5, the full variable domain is DVKVTQSSRYLVKRTGEKVFLECVQDMDHENMFWYRQDPGLGLRLIYFSYDVKMKEKGDIPEGYSVSREKKERFSLILESASTNQTSMYLCASSLGFREGSQYFGPGTRLLVL.

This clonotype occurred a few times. CDR3 coding DNA: TGTGCCAGCAGACTGGACAAGAACACTGAAGCTTTCTTT. This translates into CASRLDKNTEAFF. The rearrangement joins TRBV7-3 to TRBJ1-1; D possibly corresponds to TRBD1 (5 bases). This CDR3 is 13 amino acids long. Trimming took 6 bases from V and 1 from J, leaving 9 bases between them. Germline V CDR1 and CDR2: SGHTA, FQGTGA.

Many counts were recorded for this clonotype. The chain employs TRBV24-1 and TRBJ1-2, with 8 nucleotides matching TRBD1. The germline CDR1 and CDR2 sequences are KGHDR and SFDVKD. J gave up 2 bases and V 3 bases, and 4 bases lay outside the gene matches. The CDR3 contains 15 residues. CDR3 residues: CATSDTGQGNYGYTF. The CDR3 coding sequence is TGTGCCACCAGTGATACTGGACAGGGCAACTATGGCTACACCTTC.

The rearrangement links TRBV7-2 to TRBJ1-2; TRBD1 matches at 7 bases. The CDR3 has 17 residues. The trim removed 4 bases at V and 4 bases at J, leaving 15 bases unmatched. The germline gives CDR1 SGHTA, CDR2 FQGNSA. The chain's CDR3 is CASSSFLSWDSIYGYTF. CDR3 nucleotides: TGTGCCAGCAGCTCTTTCCTATCGTGGGACAGCATCTATGGCTACACCTTC.

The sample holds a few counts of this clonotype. CDR3 sequence (DNA): TGTGCCTGGAGGGACAGGGAGAGGATTGAAGCTTTCTTT. Its protein product is CAWRDRERIEAFF. The chain recombines TRBV30 with TRBJ1-1; 8 bases line up with TRBD1. The CDR3 is 13 amino acids. The V and J ends lost 3 bases and 7 bases, in that order; junction bases with no gene match: 7. Germline V CDR1 and CDR2: GTSNPN, SVGIG (reference sequence).

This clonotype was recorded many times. CDR3 protein: CSVEPPSGETQYF. CDR3 sequence (DNA): TGCAGCGTTGAACCCCCATCAGGAGAGACCCAGTACTTC. The J gene is TRBJ2-5, the V gene TRBV29-1, with D unresolved. The CDR3 loop spans 13 amino acids. V was cut by 2 bases and J by 4 bases, with 11 bases left in between. Germline V gives CDR1 SQVTM, CDR2 ANQGSEA.

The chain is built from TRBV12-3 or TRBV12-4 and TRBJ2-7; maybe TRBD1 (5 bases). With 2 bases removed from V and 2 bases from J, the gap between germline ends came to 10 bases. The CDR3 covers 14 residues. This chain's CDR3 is CASSLIGAAYEQYF. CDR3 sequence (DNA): TGTGCCAGCAGTTTAATAGGGGCAGCCTACGAGCAGTACTTC.

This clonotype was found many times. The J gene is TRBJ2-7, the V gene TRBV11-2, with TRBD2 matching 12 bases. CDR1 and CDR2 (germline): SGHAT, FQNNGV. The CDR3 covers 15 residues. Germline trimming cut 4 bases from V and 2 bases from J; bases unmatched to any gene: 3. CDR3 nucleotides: TGTGCCAGCAGCTCTACTAGCGGGAGGACCTACGAGCAGTACTTC. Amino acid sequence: CASSSTSGRTYEQYF.

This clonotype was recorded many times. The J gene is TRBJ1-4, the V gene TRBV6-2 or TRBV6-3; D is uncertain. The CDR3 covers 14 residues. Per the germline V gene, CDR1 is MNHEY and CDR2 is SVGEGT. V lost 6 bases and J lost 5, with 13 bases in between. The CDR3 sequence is CASSRRPRNEKLFF. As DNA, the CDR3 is TGTGCCAGCAGCCGGAGGCCCCGGAATGAAAAACTGTTTTTT.

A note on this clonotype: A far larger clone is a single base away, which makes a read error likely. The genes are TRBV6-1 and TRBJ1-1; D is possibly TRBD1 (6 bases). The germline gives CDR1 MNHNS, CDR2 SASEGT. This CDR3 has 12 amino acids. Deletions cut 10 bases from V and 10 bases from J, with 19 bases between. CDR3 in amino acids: CANNLRTDGAFF. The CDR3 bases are TGTGCCAACAACTTGCGGACAGACGGAGCTTTCTTT.

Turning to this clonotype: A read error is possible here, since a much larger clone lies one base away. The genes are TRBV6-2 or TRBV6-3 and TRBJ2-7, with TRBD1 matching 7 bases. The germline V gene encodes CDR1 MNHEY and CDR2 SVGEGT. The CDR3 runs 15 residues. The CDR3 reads CASSYKGAWSYGQYF. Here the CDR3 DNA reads TGTGCCAGCAGTTACAAGGGGGCATGGTCCTACGGGCAGTACTTC.

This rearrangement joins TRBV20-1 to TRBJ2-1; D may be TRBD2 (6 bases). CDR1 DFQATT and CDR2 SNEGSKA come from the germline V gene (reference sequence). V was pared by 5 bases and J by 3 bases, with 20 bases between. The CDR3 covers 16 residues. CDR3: CSAPEFGGVGYNEQFF. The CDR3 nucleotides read TGCAGTGCTCCCGAGTTTGGCGGGGTGGGCTACAATGAGCAGTTCTTC.

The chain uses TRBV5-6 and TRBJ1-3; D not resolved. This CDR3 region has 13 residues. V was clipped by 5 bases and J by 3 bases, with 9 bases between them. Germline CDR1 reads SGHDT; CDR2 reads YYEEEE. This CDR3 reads CASRPWGGNTIYF. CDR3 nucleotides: TGTGCCAGCAGGCCGTGGGGTGGAAACACCATATATTTT.

As DNA, the CDR3 is TGTGCCAGCAGTTCCCCCGGGACAGGGCAACTCCAGCATTTT. Its translation: CASSSPGTGQLQHF. This chain links TRBV27 with TRBJ1-5, with 9 bases that match TRBD1. The germline V gene has CDR1 MNHEY and CDR2 SMNVEV (reference sequence). The length of the CDR3 is 14 residues. Unmatched junction bases numbered 10, after V lost 4 bases and J lost 12 bases.

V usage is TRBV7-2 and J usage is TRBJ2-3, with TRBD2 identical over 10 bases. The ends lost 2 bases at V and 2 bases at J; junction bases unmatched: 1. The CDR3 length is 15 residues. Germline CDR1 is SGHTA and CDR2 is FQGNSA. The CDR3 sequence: CASSLLAGVTDTQYF. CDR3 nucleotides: TGTGCCAGCAGCTTACTAGCGGGGGTCACAGATACGCAGTATTTT. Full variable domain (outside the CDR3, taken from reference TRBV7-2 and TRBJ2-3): GAGVSQSPSNKVTEKGKDVELRCDPISGHTALYWYRQSLGQGLEFLIYFQGNSAPDKSGLPSDRFSAERTGGSVSTLTIQRTQQEDSAVYLCASSLLAGVTDTQYFGPGTRLTVL.

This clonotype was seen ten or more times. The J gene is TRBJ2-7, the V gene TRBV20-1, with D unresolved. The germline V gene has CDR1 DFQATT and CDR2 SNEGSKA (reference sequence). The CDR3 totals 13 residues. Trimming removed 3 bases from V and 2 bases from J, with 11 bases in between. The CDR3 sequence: CSASGWRTYEQYF. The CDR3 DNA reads TGCAGTGCTAGCGGCTGGCGGACCTACGAGCAGTACTTC.

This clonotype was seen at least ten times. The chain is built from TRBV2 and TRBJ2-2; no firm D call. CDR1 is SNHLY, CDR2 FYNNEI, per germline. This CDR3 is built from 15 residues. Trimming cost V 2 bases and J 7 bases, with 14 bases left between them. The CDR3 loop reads CASSEQAVTGGELFF. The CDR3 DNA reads TGTGCCAGCAGTGAACAGGCCGTAACTGGCGGGGAGCTGTTTTTT.

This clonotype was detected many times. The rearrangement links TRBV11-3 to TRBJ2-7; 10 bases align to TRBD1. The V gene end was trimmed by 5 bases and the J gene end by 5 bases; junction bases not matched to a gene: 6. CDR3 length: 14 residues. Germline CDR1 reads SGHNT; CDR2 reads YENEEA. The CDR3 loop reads CASSGWTGGDEQYF. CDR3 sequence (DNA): TGTGCCAGCAGCGGTTGGACAGGGGGGGACGAGCAGTACTTC.

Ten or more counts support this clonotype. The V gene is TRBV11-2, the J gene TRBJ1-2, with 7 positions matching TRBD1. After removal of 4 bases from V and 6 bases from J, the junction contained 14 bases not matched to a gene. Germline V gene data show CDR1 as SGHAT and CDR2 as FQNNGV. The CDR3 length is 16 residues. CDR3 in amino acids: CASSSFRRGGVNGYTF. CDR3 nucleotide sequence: TGTGCCAGCAGCTCCTTCCGAAGAGGGGGCGTGAATGGCTACACCTTC. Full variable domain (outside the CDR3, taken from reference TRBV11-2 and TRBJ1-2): EAGVAQSPRYKIIEKRQSVAFWCNPISGHATLYWYQQILGQGPKLLIQFQNNGVVDDSQLPKDRFSAERLKGVDSTLKIQPAKLEDSAVYLCASSSFRRGGVNGYTFGSGTRLTVV.

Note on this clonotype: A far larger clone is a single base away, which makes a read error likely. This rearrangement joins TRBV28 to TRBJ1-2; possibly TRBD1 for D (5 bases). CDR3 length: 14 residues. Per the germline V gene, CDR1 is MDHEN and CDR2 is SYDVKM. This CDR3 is CASSSLLRGSGHTF. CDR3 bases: TGTGCCAGCAGTTCACTCCTAAGGGGCAGTGGCCACACCTTC.

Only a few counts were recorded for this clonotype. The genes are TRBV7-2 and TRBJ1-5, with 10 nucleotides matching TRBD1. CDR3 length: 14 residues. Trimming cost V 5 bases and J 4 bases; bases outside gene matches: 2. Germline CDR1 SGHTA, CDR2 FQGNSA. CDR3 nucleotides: TGTGCCAGCAGCCGACAGGGGGCAAATCAGCCCCAGCATTTT. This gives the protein CASSRQGANQPQHF.

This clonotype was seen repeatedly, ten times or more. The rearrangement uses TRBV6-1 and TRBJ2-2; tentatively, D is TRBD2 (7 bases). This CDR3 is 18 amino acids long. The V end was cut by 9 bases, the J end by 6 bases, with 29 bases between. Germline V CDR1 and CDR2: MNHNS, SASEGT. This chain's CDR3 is CASTAGGRTARMAGELFF. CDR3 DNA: TGTGCCAGTACCGCCGGGGGGCGGACAGCAAGGATGGCCGGGGAGCTGTTTTTT.

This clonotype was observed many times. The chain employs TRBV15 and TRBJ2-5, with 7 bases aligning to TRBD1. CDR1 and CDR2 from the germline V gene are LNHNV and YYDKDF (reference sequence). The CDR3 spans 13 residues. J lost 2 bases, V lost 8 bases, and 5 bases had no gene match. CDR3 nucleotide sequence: TGTGCCACCCGAACAGGGGATCAAGAGACCCAGTACTTC. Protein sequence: CATRTGDQETQYF.

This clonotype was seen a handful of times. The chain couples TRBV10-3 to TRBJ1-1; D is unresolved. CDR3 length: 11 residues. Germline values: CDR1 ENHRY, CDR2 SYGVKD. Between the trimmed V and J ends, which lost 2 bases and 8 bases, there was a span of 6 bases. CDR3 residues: CAISEGGEAFF. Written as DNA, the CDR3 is TGTGCCATCAGTGAGGGCGGAGAAGCTTTCTTT.

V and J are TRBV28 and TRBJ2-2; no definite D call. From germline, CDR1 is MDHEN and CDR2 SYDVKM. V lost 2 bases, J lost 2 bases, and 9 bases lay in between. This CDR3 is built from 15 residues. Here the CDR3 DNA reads TGTGCCAGCAGTTTAATGGCAGACAACACCGGGGAGCTGTTTTTT. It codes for CASSLMADNTGELFF.

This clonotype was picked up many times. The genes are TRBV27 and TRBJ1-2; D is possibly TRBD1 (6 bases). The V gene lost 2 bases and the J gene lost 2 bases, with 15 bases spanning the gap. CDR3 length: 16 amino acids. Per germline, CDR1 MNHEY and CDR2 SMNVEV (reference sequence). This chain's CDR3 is CASSLGPWGRNYGYTF. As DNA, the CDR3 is TGTGCCAGCAGTTTAGGCCCCTGGGGGCGGAACTATGGCTACACCTTC.

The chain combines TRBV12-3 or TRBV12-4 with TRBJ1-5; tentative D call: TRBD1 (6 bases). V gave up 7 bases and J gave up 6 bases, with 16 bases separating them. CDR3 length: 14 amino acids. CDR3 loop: CASTPEGGGQPQHF. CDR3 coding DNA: TGTGCCAGCACCCCCGAGGGGGGCGGTCAGCCCCAGCATTTT.

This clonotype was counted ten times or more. Here the CDR3 DNA reads TGTGCCAGCAGTTTAGGAACAGGCTCGGGTAATTCACCCCTCCACTTT. Residues: CASSLGTGSGNSPLHF. V usage is TRBV12-3 or TRBV12-4 and J usage is TRBJ1-6; D possibly corresponds to TRBD1 (5 bases). The ends were cut back, 1 base at V and 6 bases at J, with 13 bases in the middle. The CDR3 has 16 residues.

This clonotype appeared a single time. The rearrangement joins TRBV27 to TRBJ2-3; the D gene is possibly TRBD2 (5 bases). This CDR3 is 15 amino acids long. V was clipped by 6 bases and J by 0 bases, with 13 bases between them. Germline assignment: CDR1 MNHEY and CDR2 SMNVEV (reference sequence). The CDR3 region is CASRPLAPSTDTQYF. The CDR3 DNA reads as TGTGCCAGCAGACCTCTAGCACCTAGCACAGATACGCAGTATTTT.

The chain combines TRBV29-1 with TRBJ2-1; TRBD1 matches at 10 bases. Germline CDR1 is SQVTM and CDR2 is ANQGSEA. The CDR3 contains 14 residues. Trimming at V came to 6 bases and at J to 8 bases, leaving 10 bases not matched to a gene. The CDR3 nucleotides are TGCAGCGTAGCCAGGGGACAGGGGACCGATGAGCAGTTCTTC. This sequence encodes CSVARGQGTDEQFF.

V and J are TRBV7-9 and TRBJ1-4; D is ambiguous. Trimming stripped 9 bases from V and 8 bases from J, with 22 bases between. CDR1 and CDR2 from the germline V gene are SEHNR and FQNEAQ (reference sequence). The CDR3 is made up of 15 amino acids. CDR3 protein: CARNNLRRADEKLFF. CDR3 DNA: TGTGCCAGAAACAATCTAAGGAGGGCAGACGAAAAACTGTTTTTT.